These 30 T cell receptor beta chains were all obtained from the same sample, sequenced in a study of T-cell reconstitution after alpha-beta-depleted transplantation in children. TCRbeta library construction was performed incorporating unique molecular identifiers. MiXCR, run by TCRdb on the PCR reads, gives a single entry per CDR3 protein. The sample shows around 600,000 distinct CDR3 sequences, roughly 15% of them seen only once. The sequences come from PBMCs from the stem cell graft donor, collected from the stem cell graft. The source of these receptors is a human donor who donated a stem cell graft to a child with acute myeloid leukemia.

This clonotype was seen ten or more times. The chain has TRBV10-3 and TRBJ2-7; D might be TRBD1 or TRBD2, each matching 5 bases. V lost 6 bases and J 6 bases, leaving 15 bases between the germline ends. The germline CDR1 and CDR2 sequences are ENHRY and SYGVKD. The CDR3 is 13 amino acids. The CDR3 loop is CAISSGTDGEQYV. The CDR3 coding sequence is TGTGCCATCAGCTCTGGGACGGACGGCGAGCAGTACGTC.

DNA for the CDR3: TGTGCCTGGAGGTCCCCCGATCAGCCCCAGCATTTT. Translated, it gives CAWRSPDQPQHF. This rearrangement joins TRBV30 to TRBJ1-5; D unclear. The germline V and J ends were trimmed by 3 bases and 5 bases, with 8 bases remaining between them. CDR1 is GTSNPN and CDR2 is SVGIG in the germline V gene (reference sequence). The CDR3 has 12 amino acids.

This chain joins TRBV28 and TRBJ2-1, with 8 bases identical to TRBD1. The CDR3 has 15 amino acids. Germline lookup yields CDR1 MDHEN and CDR2 SYDVKM. The V and J ends lost 6 bases and 7 bases, in that order; junction bases with no gene match: 11. The CDR3 spells CASRLPGTGGNEQFF. The CDR3 DNA follows: TGTGCCAGCAGACTTCCCGGGACAGGAGGGAATGAGCAGTTCTTC.

This CDR3 is CATSRGTASEAFF. In DNA form, the CDR3 reads TGTGCCACCAGCAGAGGGACCGCTTCTGAAGCTTTCTTT. The rearrangement uses TRBV15 and TRBJ1-1; no reliable D call. This CDR3 region has 13 residues. The germline V gene encodes CDR1 LNHNV and CDR2 YYDKDF (reference sequence). V gave up 1 base and J gave up 6 bases, with 9 bases separating them.

In this sample, this clonotype turned up a few times. The chain employs TRBV11-1 and TRBJ2-5, with 9 bases fitting TRBD2. Germline V lookup: CDR1 SGHAT, CDR2 FQDESV (reference sequence). Trimming cost V 5 bases and J 3 bases; bases outside gene matches: 7. The CDR3 spans 15 residues. DNA for the CDR3: TGTGCCAGCAGCCCATGGGCTAGCGGGGAAGAGACCCAGTACTTC. This codes for CASSPWASGEETQYF.

V gene TRBV14 combines with J gene TRBJ1-6; D call uncertain. The CDR3 runs to 11 residues. Germline CDR1 SGHDN, CDR2 FVKESK. Trimming removed 4 bases from V and 10 bases from J, with 5 bases in between. CDR3 protein: CASSRGSPLHF. CDR3 nucleotides: TGTGCCAGCAGCCGTGGATCACCCCTCCACTTT. Filled out from reference TRBV14 and TRBJ1-6, the complete variable domain reads EAGVTQFPSHSVIEKGQTVTLRCDPISGHDNLYWYRRVMGKEIKFLLHFVKESKQDESGMPNNRFLAERTGGTYSTLKVQPAELEDSGVYFCASSRGSPLHFGNGTRLTVT.

V gene TRBV7-7 combines with J gene TRBJ2-5; TRBD2 might be the D (6 bases). Germline V lookup: CDR1 SSHAT, CDR2 FNYEAQ (reference sequence). V lost 4 bases to trimming and J lost 0 bases, with 12 bases between them. There are 15 residues in the CDR3. CDR3 sequence reads: CASSSGGGNQETQYF. The CDR3 region has the DNA TGTGCCAGCAGCTCGGGTGGGGGGAACCAAGAGACCCAGTACTTC.

This rearrangement joins TRBV6-1 to TRBJ2-1, with 7 bases matching TRBD1. V was pared by 2 bases and J by 8 bases, with 3 bases of the junction left unmatched. CDR1 is MNHNS, CDR2 SASEGT, per germline. The CDR3 consists of 13 residues. CDR3 residues: CASSEYRGYEQFF. The CDR3 nucleotides read TGTGCCAGCAGTGAATACAGGGGTTATGAGCAGTTCTTC.

The rearrangement joins TRBV7-2 to TRBJ1-1; the D gene is possibly TRBD1 (6 bases). V was shortened by 0 bases and J by 6 bases, with 20 bases between the two germline ends. Germline V lookup: CDR1 SGHTA, CDR2 FQGNSA. The CDR3 has 17 residues. CDR3 nucleotide sequence: TGTGCCAGCAGCTTAGCGAGTCTTGACAGGAGAAACGCTGAAGCTTTCTTT. Translation gives CASSLASLDRRNAEAFF.

This clonotype was seen repeatedly, ten times or more. The junction shows a germline mismatch at one end, possibly a read error. This chain links TRBV12-3 or TRBV12-4 with TRBJ2-1; D uncertain. The CDR3 contains 13 residues. The CDR3 spells CASSLAGLNEQFF. The CDR3 DNA reads TGCGCCAGCAGCTTGGCCGGTCTCAATGAGCAGTTCTTC.

This clonotype came up many times. The J gene is TRBJ1-5, the V gene TRBV20-1; D unclear. V was clipped by 1 base and J by 6 bases, with 13 bases between them. The CDR3 loop spans 14 amino acids. CDR1 is DFQATT, CDR2 SNEGSKA, per germline (reference sequence). DNA for the CDR3: TGCAGTGCTAGAGTACCCGCCCCGGGTCAGCCCCAGCATTTT. Residues: CSARVPAPGQPQHF.

This clonotype appeared many times. This chain uses TRBV29-1 with TRBJ2-2; 11 bases line up with TRBD1. The CDR3 consists of 15 residues. V shed 6 bases and J 5 bases; nucleotides not matched to a gene: 8. Germline lookup yields CDR1 SQVTM and CDR2 ANQGSEA. Written as DNA, the CDR3 is TGCAGCGTCCGTGGGGGACAGGGGGGGACCGGGGAGCTGTTTTTT. Protein sequence: CSVRGGQGGTGELFF.

The chain combines TRBV27 with TRBJ2-1, with D perhaps matching TRBD2 (5 bases). This CDR3 is 11 amino acids long. Germline values: CDR1 MNHEY, CDR2 SMNVEV (reference sequence). The germline V and J ends were trimmed by 7 bases and 5 bases, with 6 bases remaining between them. CDR3 bases: TGTGCCAGCAAGGGAGACAATGAGCAGTTCTTC. Amino acids: CASKGDNEQFF.

The table lists this clonotype with many counts. The CDR3 spells CSARDSGSGGGGGNQPQHF. CDR3 nucleotide sequence: TGCAGTGCTAGAGATAGTGGGTCAGGGGGCGGTGGAGGCAATCAGCCCCAGCATTTT. This chain joins TRBV20-1 and TRBJ1-5; 8 nucleotides match TRBD1. V trimming: 0 bases; J trimming: 2 bases; junction bases outside the gene matches: 15. The CDR3 is 19 amino acids. From germline, CDR1 is DFQATT and CDR2 SNEGSKA (reference sequence).

This sequence joins TRBV7-9 and TRBJ2-7, with 7 positions matching TRBD1. The CDR3 has 15 amino acids. V shed 4 bases, J shed 5 bases, and the junction held 11 bases outside the gene matches. The germline CDR1 and CDR2 sequences are SEHNR and FQNEAQ (reference sequence). This chain's CDR3 is CASSSATGWDHEQYF. For the CDR3, the DNA is TGTGCCAGCAGCTCCGCGACAGGGTGGGATCACGAGCAGTACTTC.

In its sample, this clonotype was seen many times. This chain connects TRBV10-3 to TRBJ2-1, with D perhaps TRBD1 or TRBD2 (5 bases each). The CDR3 has 15 residues. V lost 2 bases, J lost 7 bases, and 15 bases lay in between. Germline values: CDR1 ENHRY, CDR2 SYGVKD. The CDR3 here is CAISEIKGERNEQFF. The CDR3 nucleotides are TGTGCCATCAGTGAGATCAAAGGGGAGCGGAATGAGCAGTTCTTC.

The rearrangement joins TRBV12-3 or TRBV12-4 to TRBJ1-2; D perhaps matches TRBD1 (6 bases). This CDR3 contains 14 residues. The V end was cut by 4 bases, the J end by 2 bases, with 11 bases between. The CDR3 spells CASSSGGRNYGYTF. DNA for the CDR3: TGTGCCAGCAGTTCGGGGGGCCGAAACTATGGCTACACCTTC.

This clonotype showed up many times. The chain carries TRBV6-1 and TRBJ1-5; tentatively, D is TRBD1 (5 bases). V was trimmed by 9 bases and J by 7 bases, leaving 16 bases between them. The CDR3 is 13 amino acids. Germline lookup yields CDR1 MNHNS and CDR2 SASEGT. The CDR3 spells CASFQGLGQPQHF. CDR3 bases: TGTGCCAGTTTCCAGGGATTAGGGCAGCCCCAGCATTTT.

The V call is TRBV7-9, the J call TRBJ1-4; 7 bases fit TRBD1. The length of the CDR3 is 13 residues. The V gene's germline CDR1 is SEHNR and CDR2 FQNEAQ (reference sequence). The junction had 11 bases not matched to a gene; V was cut back by 11 bases and J by 8 bases. DNA of the CDR3: TGTGCCTACGGGACAGCCGTCGGGGAAAAACTGTTTTTT. Translation: CAYGTAVGEKLFF.

Ten or more counts support this clonotype. The rearrangement links TRBV20-1 to TRBJ2-5; D is perhaps TRBD2 (6 bases). The V gene's germline CDR1 is DFQATT and CDR2 SNEGSKA (reference sequence). Trimming pared 1 base from V and 6 bases from J, leaving 9 bases between. CDR3 length: 12 residues. The CDR3 region has the DNA TGCAGTGCTAGAGGGGGGGAAAAGACCCAGTACTTC. Its translation: CSARGGEKTQYF.

This clonotype was found a few times. The V gene is TRBV12-5, the J gene TRBJ2-3; D call uncertain. Germline V gives CDR1 LGHNT, CDR2 FRNRAP. V was pared by 1 base and J by 6 bases, with 5 bases between. This CDR3 is 12 amino acids long. CDR3 protein: CASGLDGDTQYF. CDR3 nucleotides: TGTGCTAGTGGTTTGGATGGGGATACGCAGTATTTT.

Many counts were recorded for this clonotype. CDR3 DNA sequence: TGTGCCACCCTTACAACAGGGAGTGAGCAGTTCTTC. Translated, it gives CATLTTGSEQFF. The chain recombines TRBV6-5 with TRBJ2-1; D is possibly TRBD1 (6 bases). The germline V and J ends were trimmed by 10 bases and 9 bases, with 16 bases remaining between them. This CDR3 has 12 residues. From germline, CDR1 is MNHEY and CDR2 SVGAGI.

The chain is built from TRBV20-1 and TRBJ2-5; D is unresolved. V lost 3 bases and J 3 bases, leaving 14 bases between the germline ends. CDR3 length equals 14 residues. Per germline, CDR1 DFQATT and CDR2 SNEGSKA (reference sequence). The CDR3 DNA reads as TGCAGTGCTAGGAGTGGTAAGGGAAAAGAGACCCAGTACTTC. It translates to CSARSGKGKETQYF.

This clonotype was detected ten times or more. This chain connects TRBV6-2 or TRBV6-3 to TRBJ2-3; D ambiguous. Trimming shortened V by 0 bases and J by 0 bases, and 10 bases separated the two germline ends. The CDR3 runs to 16 residues. Germline V gene lookup returns CDR1 MNHEY and CDR2 SVGEGT. The CDR3 protein is CASSYSKISSTDTQYF. Written as DNA, the CDR3 is TGTGCCAGCAGTTACTCGAAGATCAGTAGCACAGATACGCAGTATTTT.

This clonotype was seen a handful of times. V is TRBV20-1 and J is TRBJ2-1; possibly TRBD1 or TRBD2 for D (5 bases each). The CDR3 consists of 15 residues. V was pared by 3 bases and J by 3 bases, with 15 bases between. The germline CDR1 and CDR2 sequences are DFQATT and SNEGSKA (reference sequence). The CDR3 DNA follows: TGCAGTGCTAGTGCCGGGACCCTAAACTACAATGAGCAGTTCTTC. Translating it yields CSASAGTLNYNEQFF.

In this sample, this clonotype turned up a few times. The rearrangement links TRBV5-1 to TRBJ1-6, with D perhaps matching TRBD1 (5 bases). The length of the CDR3 is 15 residues. Germline V lookup: CDR1 SGHRS, CDR2 YFSETQ. V shed 0 bases and J shed 5 bases, with 9 bases lying between them. CDR3 residues: CASSLGRENNSPLHF. CDR3 coding DNA: TGCGCCAGCAGCTTGGGCAGGGAGAATAATTCACCCCTCCACTTT.

This clonotype was seen a few times. This rearrangement joins TRBV4-3 to TRBJ1-4; D is perhaps TRBD1 (5 bases). V was cut by 0 bases and J by 4 bases, with 12 bases left in between. CDR1 LGHNA and CDR2 YSLEER come from the germline V gene. The CDR3 is 16 amino acids. The CDR3 loop reads CASSQEDGTFNEKLFF. The CDR3 nucleotides read TGCGCCAGCAGCCAAGAGGACGGGACCTTTAATGAAAAACTGTTTTTT.

The V call is TRBV20-1, the J call TRBJ1-1; D is unclear. Germline V gene data show CDR1 as DFQATT and CDR2 as SNEGSKA (reference sequence). The CDR3 runs to 15 residues. Trimming left V 1 base short and J 1 base short, with 13 bases between. The CDR3 coding sequence is TGCAGTGCTAGAGTGGGTGGGAACTCGAACACTGAAGCTTTCTTT. Its translation is CSARVGGNSNTEAFF.

This clonotype occurred a few times. The chain carries TRBV5-1 and TRBJ2-2; D not resolved. Trimming took 0 bases from V and 2 from J, leaving 5 bases between them. This CDR3 contains 14 residues. CDR1 and CDR2 from the germline V gene are SGHRS and YFSETQ. This chain's CDR3 is CASSLEINTGELFF. CDR3 coding DNA: TGCGCCAGCAGCTTGGAGATTAACACCGGGGAGCTGTTTTTT.

This clonotype was seen ten or more times. This rearrangement joins TRBV20-1 to TRBJ2-5; 7 nucleotides agree with TRBD2. Germline V lookup: CDR1 DFQATT, CDR2 SNEGSKA (reference sequence). The CDR3 has 15 residues. V lost 0 bases and J lost 2; bases outside the gene matches: 6. This CDR3 is CSARDPAGWQETQYF. Here the CDR3 DNA reads TGCAGTGCTAGAGATCCAGCGGGATGGCAAGAGACCCAGTACTTC.